These 32 T cell receptor delta chains were sequenced from one sample in a study of γδ T cells in repeated Plasmodium falciparum infection. TCRdb repeated clone calling on the multiplex PCR reads with CATT. The sample consists of roughly 90,000 delta-chain clones, 0.75% to 1% of them appearing once. Vgamma9/Vdelta2+ and Vdelta2-negative gammadelta T cells were flow-sorted from PBMC for bulk sequencing. Sequencing was carried out using gamma-delta T cells from blood. All receptors derive from a pool of human donors (malaria-infected and uninfected, not separated).

With respect to this clone: TCRdb assigns this DNA the protein of a much larger clone, which departs from its translation at residue 18; this likely reflects a read error, and the protein shown comes from translating the DNA. Called V gene: TRDV2; the J gene was not called; TRDD3, the D gene given by the table, was not confirmed from the DNA. The CDR3 spans 19 residues. Germline values: CDR1 GEAIGNYY, CDR2 EKD. CDR3 DNA sequence: TGTGCCTGTGACCCCCTAACCAATACTGGGGGATTCTCCACCGATAAACTCACCTTT. Protein sequence: CACDPLTNTGGFSTDKLTF.

Only a few counts were recorded for this clone. The protein given by TCRdb reflects a much larger clone and differs at residue 13 from this DNA's translation, likely from a read error; the protein shown is the DNA's translation. The V gene is TRDV1, the J gene TRDJ1; no reliable D call. No J gene was available from TCRdb, and it was assigned here by a germline match of the DNA. The germline V gene has CDR1 TSWWSYY and CDR2 QGS. The CDR3 contains 17 residues. CDR3 in DNA: TGTGCTCTTGCTGGTCCTCCGGTCCCTTTGCCCACCGGTAAACTCATCTTT. Residues: CALAGPPVPLPTGKLIF.

This clone occurred a few times. The protein held in TCRdb is that of a much larger clone and does not match this DNA's translation at residue 17, likely because of a read error; the protein shown is translated from the DNA. This chain connects TRDV1 to TRDJ1; 12 bases align to TRDD3. TCRdb carries no J gene annotation; the J gene was assigned here by matching the DNA with germline. With 1 base clipped from V and 4 bases from J, the junction kept 25 bases outside the gene matches. The CDR3 contains 23 residues. The germline CDR1 and CDR2 sequences are TSWWSYY and QGS. CDR3 sequence (DNA): TGTGCTCTTGGGGAACCGCTTTTTTCTACGCGCGCTGGGGGATACGCGAGTAGCGATAAACTCATCTTT. As protein: CALGEPLFSTRAGGYASSDKLIF.

In its sample, this clone was seen a few times. A single base is all that separates this from a far larger clone, so a read error is likely. The identical CDR3 is also encoded by other nucleotide sequences in the sample. The chain recombines TRDV1 with TRDJ1, with 7 bases matching TRDD2. The V segment lost 0 bases and the J segment 0 bases; nucleotides outside the gene matches: 22. The germline V gene encodes CDR1 TSWWSYY and CDR2 QGS. The CDR3 sequence is 22 residues long. In nucleotides, the CDR3 is TGTGCTCTTGGGGAACTCATTCCTACGGCTGGGACACCGTCGAAGTACACCGATAAACTCATCTTT. Its protein is CALGELIPTAGTPSKYTDKLIF.

For this clone: This DNA translates differently at residue 6 from the TCRdb protein, which is that of a much larger clone; a read error is likely, and the protein shown is the DNA's own translation. This sequence joins TRDV3 and TRDJ1; 11 nucleotides match TRDD3. The J gene, missing from TCRdb, was assigned here through DNA to germline matching. J gave up 0 bases and V 2 bases, and 32 bases lay outside the gene matches. This CDR3 has 24 residues. Germline V gene sequence: CDR1 TVYSNPD, CDR2 GDNSRS (reference sequence). The CDR3 protein is CAFSVRDWGIYHSATVFYTDKLIF. The CDR3 DNA reads as TGTGCCTTTTCAGTTCGAGACTGGGGGATATACCACTCCGCTACAGTATTCTACACCGATAAACTCATCTTT.

In its sample, this clone was seen many times. The rearrangement uses TRDV1 and TRDJ1; 13 bases match TRDD3. J gave up 0 bases and V 1 base, and 20 bases lay outside the gene matches. Looked up from germline, CDR1 is TSWWSYY and CDR2 is QGS. The CDR3 runs 23 residues. DNA of the CDR3: TGTGCTCTTGGGGAACCTCCCAGGTACTGGGGGATACGCCCCAAACTATACACCGATAAACTCATCTTT. Amino acids: CALGEPPRYWGIRPKLYTDKLIF.

With regard to this clone: A read error likely explains this, since a far larger clone differs by one base. This sample also contains other DNA sequences that code for the same CDR3. The V gene is TRDV2, the J gene TRDJ1; D is unresolved. Here the J gene was assigned by germline matching of the DNA, as TCRdb has none. CDR3 size: 16 residues. The germline V gene encodes CDR1 GEAIGNYY and CDR2 EKD. The CDR3 nucleotides read TGTGCCTGTGACACCGTGGAGGTCCAGTACACAGATAAACTCATCTTT. Its translation is CACDTVEVQYTDKLIF.

Details on this clone: This DNA's translation differs at residue 9 from TCRdb's protein, which comes from a much larger clone; a read error is likely, and the protein shown is translated from the DNA. The J gene is TRDJ1, the V gene TRDV1; D possibly uses TRDD2 or TRDD3 (6 bases each). Since TCRdb gives no J gene, matching the DNA to germline was used here to assign it. The CDR3 spans 17 residues. Per germline, CDR1 TSWWSYY and CDR2 QGS. V was shortened by 0 bases and J by 4 bases, with 18 bases between the two germline ends. Here the CDR3 DNA reads TGTGCTCTTGGGGAACTTCCTACCCGTACTGGGATCGATAAACTCATCTTT. This translates into CALGELPTRTGIDKLIF.

This clone has just a few counts. A read error is the likely source, as a far larger clone sits one nucleotide away. The same CDR3 can be traced to other DNA sequences in this sample. The chain links TRDV1 to TRDJ1, with TRDD3 identical over 11 bases. Germline CDR1 is TSWWSYY and CDR2 is QGS. The CDR3 consists of 21 residues. The CDR3 loop is CALGERIRYWGISSYTDKLIF. The CDR3 coding sequence is TGCGCTCTTGGGGAACGGATCCGGTACTGGGGGATAAGTTCTTACACCGATAAACTCATCTTT.

For this clone: This likely came from a read error, as a far larger clone is one base away. This sample includes further DNA sequences coding for the same CDR3. The J gene has no call, while the V gene is TRDV1; TRDD3 is the table's D call, not checked against the DNA. Germline lookup yields CDR1 TSWWSYY and CDR2 QGS. The CDR3 is 22 amino acids. The CDR3 region is CALGEETSYLSWGLRYTDKLIF. CDR3 bases: TGTGCCCTTGGGGAGGAGACTTCCTACCTGAGCTGGGGGCTTCGGTACACCGATAAGCTCATCTTT.

To note about this clone: This likely came from a read error, as a far larger clone is one base away. The sample contains more than one DNA sequence encoding this CDR3. The chain employs TRDV1 and TRDJ1; 9 nucleotides line up with TRDD3. This CDR3 is built from 18 residues. Germline CDR1 reads TSWWSYY; CDR2 reads QGS. The CDR3 DNA reads TGTGCTCTTGGGGAACTAGCCCCTGGGGGATTGTACACAGATAAACTCATCTTT. It codes for CALGELAPGGLYTDKLIF.

This clone has ten or more counts. This sequence is one base from a far larger clone and is likely a read error. This specimen includes other DNA sequences encoding the same CDR3. V and J are TRDV2 and TRDJ1, with TRDD3 matching 7 bases. There are 15 residues in the CDR3. The V gene's germline CDR1 is GEAIGNYY and CDR2 EKD. The CDR3 region is CACDEMRDTPDKLIF. In DNA form, the CDR3 reads TGTGCCTGTGACGAAATGAGGGATACCCCCGATAAGCTCATCTTT.

A word on this clone: A read error is likely here: a far larger clone is one base away. Other nucleotide sequences in the sample specify the same CDR3. This chain links TRDV2 with TRDJ1, with 8 positions matching TRDD3. No J segment appears in TCRdb, so it was assigned here by matching the sequence to germline. Trimming cost V 0 bases and J 0 bases; bases outside gene matches: 8. The CDR3 is 17 residues long. The V gene's germline CDR1 is GEAIGNYY and CDR2 EKD. CDR3 bases: TGTGCCTGTGACACCGTCTCAGGGATACGAAACACCGATAAACTCATCTTT. Translated: CACDTVSGIRNTDKLIF.

This clone was seen more than once but under ten times. This DNA's translation differs at residue 5 from TCRdb's protein, which comes from a much larger clone; a read error is likely, and the protein shown is translated from the DNA. The gene calls are TRDV2 and TRDJ1; D gene unclear. Because TCRdb records no J gene, it was assigned here through a match of the DNA to germline. Germline V CDR1 and CDR2: GEAIGNYY, EKD. Trimming removed 3 bases from V and 4 bases from J, with 8 bases in between. This CDR3 has 12 amino acids. As DNA, the CDR3 is TGTGCCTGTGACGCCGGCGACGATAAACTCATCTTT. The encoded protein is CACDAGDDKLIF.

This clone was seen a handful of times. TCRdb's protein for this DNA is that of a much larger clone and differs from the translation at residue 12, likely a read error; the protein shown is the DNA translation. V and J are TRDV2 and TRDJ3; 10 bases align to TRDD3. Here the J gene was assigned by germline matching of the DNA, as TCRdb has none. The CDR3 runs to 20 residues. J gave up 3 bases and V 3 bases, and 13 bases lay outside the gene matches. Germline CDR1 is GEAIGNYY and CDR2 is EKD. CDR3 DNA sequence: TGTGCCTGTGACGCGACTGGGGGATCAGCTCGCTTCTGGGACACCCGACAGATGTTTTTC. It codes for CACDATGGSARFWDTRQMFF.

A note on this clone: A read error is likely here: a far larger clone is one base away. In the same sample, other DNA sequences code for this CDR3. The chain uses TRDV2 and TRDJ1; D is possibly TRDD2 (5 bases). The J gene was not available in TCRdb and was assigned here by matching the DNA to germline segments. Looked up from germline, CDR1 is GEAIGNYY and CDR2 is EKD. This CDR3 contains 18 residues. Deletions cut 0 bases from V and 0 bases from J, with 19 bases between. The CDR3 DNA follows: TGTGCCTGTGACACCACGGTCCCTACTTCAGCTAACACCGATAAACTCATCTTT. The encoded protein is CACDTTVPTSANTDKLIF.

This clone was recorded many times. This sequence joins TRDV2 and TRDJ1; 13 bases match TRDD3. Germline CDR1 reads GEAIGNYY; CDR2 reads EKD. This CDR3 contains 19 residues. Trimming removed 3 bases from V and 2 bases from J; junction bases left unmatched: 14. CDR3 sequence (DNA): TGTGCCTGTGACCCGGTACTGGGGGATACGCCTAGGGGGACCGATAAACTCATCTTT. Translating gives CACDPVLGDTPRGTDKLIF.

Of note for this clone: The TCRdb record carries a much larger clone's protein, which differs from this DNA's translation at residue 4; a read error is the likely cause, and the protein listed here is the DNA translation. The rearrangement joins TRDV1 to TRDJ1, with TRDD3 matching over 10 bases. TCRdb records no J gene; here it was assigned by comparing the DNA to germline. This CDR3 has 18 residues. J lost 3 bases, V lost 8 bases, and 18 bases had no gene match. Germline V gives CDR1 TSWWSYY, CDR2 QGS. This chain's CDR3 is CALRTRAFVGDTADKLIF. In DNA form, the CDR3 reads TGTGCTCTTAGGACCCGGGCCTTCGTGGGGGATACAGCCGATAAACTCATCTTT.

About this clone itself: One base separates it from a far larger clone, so it is likely a read error. Other DNA variants within this sample encode the same CDR3. This chain links TRDV2 with TRDJ1; 9 nucleotides agree with TRDD3. No J segment appears in TCRdb, so it was assigned here by matching the sequence to germline. With 0 bases clipped from V and 0 bases from J, the junction kept 28 bases outside the gene matches. Germline V gene lookup returns CDR1 GEAIGNYY and CDR2 EKD. The CDR3 runs 24 residues. CDR3 amino acids: CACDTVRGGDTHYSTPTYTDKLIF. Here the CDR3 DNA reads TGTGCCTGTGACACCGTGAGGGGGGGGGATACTCACTACAGTACACCGACGTACACCGATAAACTCATCTTT.

As for this clone: This DNA translates differently at residue 10 from the TCRdb protein, which is that of a much larger clone; a read error is likely, and the protein shown is the DNA's own translation. The chain joins TRDV2 to TRDJ1; D not certain. Matching the DNA to germline supplied the J gene, which TCRdb does not give. There are 15 residues in the CDR3. The V gene lost 1 base and the J gene lost 3 bases, with 14 bases spanning the gap. CDR1 GEAIGNYY and CDR2 EKD come from the germline V gene. The CDR3 loop reads CACDTGAGYPDKLIF. As DNA, the CDR3 is TGTGCCTGTGACACAGGGGCTGGCTACCCCGATAAACTCATCTTT.

Regarding this clone: It differs at one base from a far larger clone, so likely a read error. This same CDR3 is encoded by further DNA sequences in the sample. This rearrangement joins TRDV1 to TRDJ1, with 12 nucleotides matching TRDD3. V was pared by 6 bases and J by 10 bases, with 27 bases of the junction left unmatched. This CDR3 has 20 residues. Germline values: CDR1 TSWWSYY, CDR2 QGS. The CDR3 loop is CALGGPGPKTGGYKNSGLIF. The DNA of the CDR3 is TGTGCTCTTGGAGGGCCAGGGCCTAAAACTGGGGGATACAAAAATTCGGGACTCATCTTT.

Comment on this clone: A far larger clone is off by one base, so a read error is likely. Other DNA sequences from this sample encode an identical CDR3 as well. This chain connects TRDV2 to TRDJ2; 9 bases map to TRDD2. The CDR3 is made up of 26 amino acids. Germline CDR1 reads GEAIGNYY; CDR2 reads EKD. The CDR3 nucleotides are TGTGCCTGTGACAGAATCCCTTCCTACGGAGCCGGGAGTCCCATGGGACTAGGAGCTTTGACAGCGCAACTCTTCTTT. It encodes CACDRIPSYGAGSPMGLGALTAQLFF.

This clone was observed at least ten times. TCRdb pairs this DNA with a much larger clone's protein that differs at residue 7, likely a read error; the protein shown was translated from the DNA. The genes are TRDV2 and TRDJ1; D might be TRDD3 (5 bases). The CDR3 consists of 17 residues. Trimming left V 7 bases short and J 1 base short, with 24 bases between. Germline loops: CDR1 GEAIGNYY, CDR2 EKD. CDR3 nucleotide sequence: TGTGCCTGCGACCGGATGGTGGGATCTCCGGGCACCGATAAACTCATCTTT. Translated: CACDRMVGSPGTDKLIF.

This clone was seen a few times. The TCRdb record carries a much larger clone's protein, which differs from this DNA's translation at residue 13; a read error is the likely cause, and the protein listed here is the DNA translation. The rearrangement joins TRDV1 to TRDJ1; 7 positions match TRDD3. The J gene is absent in TCRdb and was assigned here via DNA matching to germline. Germline CDR1 and CDR2: TSWWSYY and QGS. The V segment lost 4 bases and the J segment 0 bases; nucleotides outside the gene matches: 17. This CDR3 comprises 19 residues. The CDR3 spells CALGGGVLRIRSHTDKLIF. CDR3 bases: TGTGCTCTTGGGGGGGGCGTCCTCAGGATACGCTCGCACACCGATAAACTCATCTTT.

This clone was detected only a few times. The TCRdb protein comes from a much larger clone and disagrees with this DNA's translation at residue 9, likely due to a read error; the protein given here is derived from the DNA. The chain joins TRDV1 to TRDJ1; weak D call: TRDD3 (5 bases). Per germline, CDR1 TSWWSYY and CDR2 QGS. V was trimmed by 4 bases and J by 2 bases, leaving 20 bases between them. The CDR3 has 17 residues. The CDR3 DNA reads TGTGCTCTTGGGGTCGGGGCTGGGAGATTCTCTACCGATAAACTCATCTTT. Translating gives CALGVGAGRFSTDKLIF.

This clone was seen a handful of times. This likely traces to a read error, being one base from a far larger clone. The same CDR3 also results from other DNA sequences found in this sample. V usage is TRDV2 and J usage is TRDJ1, with TRDD3 identical over 10 bases. The J gene was missing in TCRdb and was found by matching the end of the DNA to germline. With 0 bases clipped from V and 3 bases from J, the junction kept 18 bases outside the gene matches. From germline, CDR1 is GEAIGNYY and CDR2 EKD. This CDR3 has 20 amino acids. CDR3 in amino acids: CACDTVGPGGYERLSDKLIF. The CDR3 DNA reads as TGTGCCTGTGACACCGTAGGTCCTGGGGGATATGAAAGGCTTTCCGATAAACTCATCTTT.

This clone was seen at least ten times. The amino acid sequence in TCRdb belongs to a much larger clone and departs from this DNA's translation at residue 15, likely a sequencing read error; the sequence shown is translated from the DNA. The rearrangement uses TRDV2 and TRDJ1; 9 bases agree with TRDD3. Germline V gene sequence: CDR1 GEAIGNYY, CDR2 EKD. The CDR3 is 18 residues long. Written as DNA, the CDR3 is TGTGCCTGTGACACCCGGGGGATACCCACCTACCACACCGATAGACTCATCTTT. Its protein is CACDTRGIPTYHTDRLIF.

Of note for this clone: TCRdb lists the protein of a much larger clone for this DNA, which differs at residue 3, so this is likely a read error; the protein given here is translated from the DNA itself. The V and J genes are TRDV1 and TRDJ1; 10 bases align to TRDD3. The J gene was missing in TCRdb and was found by matching the end of the DNA to germline. The CDR3 spans 20 residues. V trimming: 10 bases; J trimming: 2 bases; junction bases outside the gene matches: 25. Germline V lookup: CDR1 TSWWSYY, CDR2 QGS. As DNA, the CDR3 is TGTGCTCCTGTCCCCTCTTCCAACGGCGACTGGGGGATCTGGACCGATAAACTCATCTTT. This translates into CAPVPSSNGDWGIWTDKLIF.

A remark on this clone: TCRdb's entry gives the protein of a much larger clone, which mismatches this DNA's translation at residue 19, likely from a read error; the protein reported here is translated from the DNA. The V gene is given as TRDV2, and no J gene call is available; TRDD3 is the table's D call and was not checked against the DNA. CDR1 is GEAIGNYY, CDR2 EKD, per germline. The CDR3 totals 20 residues. The CDR3 here is CACDTYDEELGERYTDKLTF. CDR3 DNA: TGTGCCTGTGACACCTATGATGAGGAGCTGGGGGAGAGGTACACCGATAAACTCACCTTT.

Regarding this clone: This DNA's translation and the protein TCRdb lists, from a much larger clone, do not match at residue 11, likely due to a read error; the protein shown is translated from the DNA. This rearrangement joins TRDV2 to TRDJ1; 8 bases map to TRDD3. The J gene was missing in TCRdb and was found by matching the end of the DNA to germline. Trimming at V came to 0 bases and at J to 0 bases, leaving 11 bases not matched to a gene. CDR3 length: 18 residues. Germline V gene data show CDR1 as GEAIGNYY and CDR2 as EKD. CDR3 in amino acids: CACDTILGDPQYTDKLIF. The CDR3, as DNA: TGTGCCTGTGACACCATCCTGGGGGACCCCCAGTACACCGATAAACTCATCTTT.

The table lists this clone with a few counts. It is likely a read error: a sequence one base away is far more abundant. Other DNA sequences in this specimen translate into the identical CDR3. J is TRDJ1 and V is TRAV38-2/DV8; TRDD3 matches at 10 bases. TCRdb gives no J gene; it was assigned here by matching the DNA to germline. CDR1 and CDR2 (germline): TSESDYY, QEAYKQQN. The CDR3 contains 22 residues. The junction had 25 bases not matched to a gene; V was cut back by 2 bases and J by 3 bases. CDR3 loop: CAYRRFFAFPPSTGGYADKLIF. For the CDR3, the DNA is TGTGCTTATAGGAGATTCTTTGCCTTCCCCCCGAGTACCGGGGGATACGCCGATAAACTCATCTTT.

This clone was detected a few times. TCRdb shows a much larger clone's protein in place of this DNA's translation, and the two differ at residue 25, likely through a read error; the protein shown is translated from the DNA. This sequence joins TRDV1 and TRDJ1; 11 nucleotides align to TRDD3. The CDR3 totals 29 residues. The germline gives CDR1 TSWWSYY, CDR2 QGS. Trimming at V came to 2 bases and at J to 6 bases, leaving 47 bases not matched to a gene. CDR3 sequence (DNA): TGTGCTCTTGGGGAATTCATACAGTCCGAGCCTGGGGGATACTTCAAGGTTGAACCATTCCCTAATGTGGCCCATAAACTCATCTTT. It encodes CALGEFIQSEPGGYFKVEPFPNVAHKLIF.